The T cell receptor (beta chain) under discussion was sequenced for a study of blood T cells in healthy people across ages. The study's findings and limits: As age increased, TCR beta diversity per million T cells fell in a roughly linear fashion.

With regard to this clonotype: Its antigen is still unknown.

Isolation of PBMCs gave at least 6 million cells per sample. CDR1 and CDR2 from the germline V gene are SGDLS and YYNGEE. The CDR3 sequence is 16 residues long. The authors ran a second PCR of roughly 6 to 12 cycles using a sample-barcoded 5' primer and a J-beta primer mix. Sequencing recovered at least 2.5 million CDR3-containing paired-end reads from each sample. TCRdb itself ran the 5' RACE reads through MiXCR, one entry per CDR3 protein. The sample holds 700,000 or so distinct CDR3 sequences, about 20% seen once. V usage is TRBV9 and J usage is TRBJ2-5, with TRBD2 matching 12 bases. Near its end, the DNA agrees better with TRBJ2-1, so the J call may be wrong. The TCR sequence derives from an older man in good health. The sequenced sample consisted of blood. The CDR3 spells CASSMTSGRLGNEQFF. The CDR3 bases are TGTGCCAGCAGCATGACTAGCGGGAGATTGGGGAATGAGCAGTTCTTC.